The 19 T cell receptor beta chains below come from one sample, sequenced in a study of T cells in Graves' hyperthyroidism and ophthalmopathy. Using RNA transcripts as the source, TCR beta CDR3 regions were amplified. In the first-round RT-PCR of the TCR CDR3, the HTBI primer set was used. MiXCR, applied by TCRdb to the multiplex PCR reads, yields one record per CDR3 protein. The sample contains about 130,000 distinct CDR3 sequences, roughly a fifth of which appear only once. Specimen: blood. These receptors were taken from a woman between 50 and 59 years old with Graves' hyperthyroidism that later progressed to Graves' ophthalmopathy.

This clonotype was detected a few times. This chain joins TRBV7-3 and TRBJ2-1; D is unresolved. CDR3 length: 13 amino acids. Germline-derived CDR1 and CDR2 are SGHTA and FQGTGA. V was shortened by 5 bases and J by 6 bases, with 11 bases between the two germline ends. The CDR3 nucleotides read TGTGCCAGCAGCGCGAAGCCCGGCAATGAGCAGTTCTTC. It specifies CASSAKPGNEQFF.

This clonotype showed up many times. This chain connects TRBV28 to TRBJ2-7; 11 nucleotides line up with TRBD1. The CDR3 consists of 15 residues. Germline CDR1 is MDHEN and CDR2 is SYDVKM. With 5 bases clipped from V and 6 bases from J, the junction kept 9 bases outside the gene matches. The CDR3 region has the DNA TGTGCCAGCAGTCGGGATATCGGACAGGGGGCCGAGCAGTACTTC. This translates into CASSRDIGQGAEQYF.

This clonotype was found many times. The chain recombines TRBV5-6 with TRBJ1-1; no reliable D call. In germline, CDR1 is SGHDT, CDR2 YYEEEE. The V end lost 1 base, the J end lost 4 bases, and 2 bases lay between the germline ends. There are 11 residues in the CDR3. The CDR3 nucleotides read TGTGCCAGCAGCTTGAGCACTGAAGCTTTCTTT. Its translation is CASSLSTEAFF.

This clonotype has at least ten counts. This sequence joins TRBV28 and TRBJ1-5, with TRBD1 matching 10 bases. V lost 6 bases to trimming and J lost 7 bases; unmatched junction nucleotides: 6. Germline CDR1 reads MDHEN; CDR2 reads SYDVKM. The CDR3 spans 14 residues. CDR3 protein: CASSRDRGHQPQHF. CDR3 DNA sequence: TGTGCCAGCAGCCGGGACAGGGGTCACCAGCCCCAGCATTTT.

This clonotype was detected ten times or more. CDR3 loop: CASTQGSTDTQYF. CDR3 DNA: TGTGCCAGCACCCAGGGTAGCACAGATACGCAGTATTTT. V usage is TRBV7-9 and J usage is TRBJ2-3, with D possibly being TRBD1 (5 bases). The V gene lost 7 bases and the J gene lost 0 bases, with 8 bases spanning the gap. Germline CDR1 reads SEHNR; CDR2 reads FQNEAQ (reference sequence). The CDR3 loop spans 13 amino acids.

This clonotype was counted between two and nine times. This rearrangement joins TRBV20-1 to TRBJ2-7, with 7 bases fitting TRBD1. CDR1 and CDR2 (germline): DFQATT, SNEGSKA (reference sequence). The CDR3 extends over 14 amino acids. V was pared by 3 bases and J by 7 bases, with 12 bases of the junction left unmatched. The CDR3 DNA reads TGCAGTGCTAGTGCGGAGACAGGGCTTAGGGAGCAGTACTTC. Translation gives CSASAETGLREQYF.

This clonotype was counted a few times. The CDR3 sequence: CAVQRNGGQETQYF. CDR3 DNA sequence: TGTGCCGTACAACGGAATGGGGGCCAAGAGACCCAGTACTTC. The chain joins TRBV6-2 or TRBV6-3 to TRBJ2-5; D may be TRBD1 or TRBD2 (5 bases each). V lost 11 bases and J 1 base, leaving 17 bases between the germline ends. Germline assignment: CDR1 MNHEY and CDR2 SVGEGT. The CDR3 is 14 residues long.

The DNA for the CDR3 is TGCAGTGCTACAGACAGTATAACTAATGAAAAACTGTTTTTT. It specifies CSATDSITNEKLFF. The chain recombines TRBV20-1 with TRBJ1-4; possibly TRBD1 for D (5 bases). The germline V gene encodes CDR1 DFQATT and CDR2 SNEGSKA (reference sequence). The V and J ends lost 4 bases and 1 base respectively, with 10 bases between them. The CDR3 has 14 residues.

This clonotype has more than one count but fewer than ten. The J gene is TRBJ2-5, the V gene TRBV20-1, with 8 bases lining up with TRBD1. The CDR3 is 14 residues long. Germline CDR1 DFQATT, CDR2 SNEGSKA (reference sequence). V dropped 1 base and J dropped 1; count of bases not matched to a gene: 2. The CDR3 DNA reads TGCAGTGCTAGAGGGGACAGGCTCCAAGAGACCCAGTACTTC. Its translation: CSARGDRLQETQYF.

This clonotype is a singleton in its sample. A read error may be the cause here, since a much bigger clone is one base away. The chain combines TRBV7-9 with TRBJ2-5; 10 nucleotides line up with TRBD1. The CDR3 covers 17 residues. V was clipped by 5 bases and J by 5 bases; unmatched bases: 14. The germline V gene has CDR1 SEHNR and CDR2 FQNEAQ (reference sequence). The CDR3 reads CASSRQDRGKGRETQYF. The CDR3, as DNA: TGTGCCAGCAGCCGTCAGGACAGGGGGAAAGGTCGGGAGACCCAGTACTTC.

This clonotype appeared many times. The chain uses TRBV27 and TRBJ1-2; 8 bases match TRBD1. Germline CDR1 MNHEY, CDR2 SMNVEV (reference sequence). V lost 4 bases to trimming and J lost 5 bases; unmatched junction nucleotides: 6. The CDR3 totals 14 residues. CDR3 protein: CASSYPGGRYGYTF. The CDR3, as DNA: TGTGCCAGCAGTTACCCAGGGGGCAGGTATGGCTACACCTTC.

V is TRBV5-1 and J is TRBJ1-3; 7 nucleotides align to TRBD1. This CDR3 contains 16 residues. The germline CDR1 and CDR2 sequences are SGHRS and YFSETQ. V lost 4 bases and J lost 0; bases outside the gene matches: 7. The CDR3: CASSIPTGASGNTIYF. The CDR3 DNA reads TGCGCCAGCAGCATACCCACAGGGGCCTCTGGAAACACCATATATTTT.

This chain joins TRBV4-1 and TRBJ2-7; 13 nucleotides match TRBD2. V dropped 0 bases and J dropped 6; count of bases not matched to a gene: 5. From germline, CDR1 is MGHRA and CDR2 YSYEKL. The CDR3 extends over 16 amino acids. The CDR3 DNA reads as TGCGCCAGCAGCCAAGAGTTAGGACTAGCGGGAGTCGAGCAGTACTTC. It is translated as CASSQELGLAGVEQYF.

This clonotype was picked up many times. The V gene is TRBV11-2, the J gene TRBJ2-3; no definite D call. This CDR3 has 13 amino acids. The germline V gene has CDR1 SGHAT and CDR2 FQNNGV. V was pared by 1 base and J by 3 bases, with 5 bases between. CDR3 amino acids: CASSLGGTDTQYF. In nucleotides, the CDR3 is TGTGCCAGCAGCTTAGGGGGAACAGATACGCAGTATTTT. Filled out from reference TRBV11-2 and TRBJ2-3, the complete variable domain reads EAGVAQSPRYKIIEKRQSVAFWCNPISGHATLYWYQQILGQGPKLLIQFQNNGVVDDSQLPKDRFSAERLKGVDSTLKIQPAKLEDSAVYLCASSLGGTDTQYFGPGTRLTVL.

The V gene is TRBV7-9, the J gene TRBJ2-3, with a tentative D call TRBD2 (5 bases). CDR3 length equals 14 residues. The V gene lost 0 bases and the J gene lost 3 bases, with 7 bases spanning the gap. Germline CDR1 SEHNR, CDR2 FQNEAQ (reference sequence). This CDR3 reads CASSLAGATDTQYF. The CDR3 coding sequence is TGTGCCAGCAGCTTAGCGGGAGCTACAGATACGCAGTATTTT.

This clonotype was counted only a few times. The rearrangement links TRBV11-2 to TRBJ1-1; the D gene is possibly TRBD1 (5 bases). Germline loops: CDR1 SGHAT, CDR2 FQNNGV. This CDR3 region has 15 residues. The ends were cut back, 0 bases at V and 1 base at J, with 9 bases in the middle. The CDR3 reads CASSLDAQGNTEAFF. The DNA of the CDR3 is TGTGCCAGCAGCTTAGATGCCCAGGGGAACACTGAAGCTTTCTTT.

The V and J genes are TRBV19 and TRBJ1-5; 7 bases agree with TRBD1. CDR1 is LNHDA and CDR2 is SQIVND in the germline V gene (reference sequence). This CDR3 has 14 residues. The V gene end was trimmed by 7 bases and the J gene end by 5 bases; junction bases not matched to a gene: 8. In DNA, the CDR3 is TGTGCCAGTACCTCCCAGGGGGGTCATCAGCCCCAGCATTTT. Amino acids: CASTSQGGHQPQHF.

This clonotype showed up many times. The V gene is TRBV3-1, the J gene TRBJ2-1; D is unresolved. The V gene's germline CDR1 is LGHDT and CDR2 YNNKEL (reference sequence). Trimming pared 3 bases from V and 4 bases from J, leaving 16 bases between. This CDR3 has 16 residues. The CDR3 DNA sequence: TGTGCCAGCAGCCAGATCCGGGCCAACCAGTACAATGAGCAGTTCTTC. This translates into CASSQIRANQYNEQFF.

This clonotype showed up many times. CDR3 DNA sequence: TGCAGTTTTCGTTCCAAGCGAGCGGGGCGAGGGGATACGCAGTATTTT. Translating it yields CSFRSKRAGRGDTQYF. The rearrangement links TRBV20-1 to TRBJ2-3; 7 nucleotides align to TRBD2. The CDR3 is 16 residues long. The junction had 20 bases not matched to a gene; V was cut back by 8 bases and J by 6 bases. Germline V gives CDR1 DFQATT, CDR2 SNEGSKA (reference sequence).